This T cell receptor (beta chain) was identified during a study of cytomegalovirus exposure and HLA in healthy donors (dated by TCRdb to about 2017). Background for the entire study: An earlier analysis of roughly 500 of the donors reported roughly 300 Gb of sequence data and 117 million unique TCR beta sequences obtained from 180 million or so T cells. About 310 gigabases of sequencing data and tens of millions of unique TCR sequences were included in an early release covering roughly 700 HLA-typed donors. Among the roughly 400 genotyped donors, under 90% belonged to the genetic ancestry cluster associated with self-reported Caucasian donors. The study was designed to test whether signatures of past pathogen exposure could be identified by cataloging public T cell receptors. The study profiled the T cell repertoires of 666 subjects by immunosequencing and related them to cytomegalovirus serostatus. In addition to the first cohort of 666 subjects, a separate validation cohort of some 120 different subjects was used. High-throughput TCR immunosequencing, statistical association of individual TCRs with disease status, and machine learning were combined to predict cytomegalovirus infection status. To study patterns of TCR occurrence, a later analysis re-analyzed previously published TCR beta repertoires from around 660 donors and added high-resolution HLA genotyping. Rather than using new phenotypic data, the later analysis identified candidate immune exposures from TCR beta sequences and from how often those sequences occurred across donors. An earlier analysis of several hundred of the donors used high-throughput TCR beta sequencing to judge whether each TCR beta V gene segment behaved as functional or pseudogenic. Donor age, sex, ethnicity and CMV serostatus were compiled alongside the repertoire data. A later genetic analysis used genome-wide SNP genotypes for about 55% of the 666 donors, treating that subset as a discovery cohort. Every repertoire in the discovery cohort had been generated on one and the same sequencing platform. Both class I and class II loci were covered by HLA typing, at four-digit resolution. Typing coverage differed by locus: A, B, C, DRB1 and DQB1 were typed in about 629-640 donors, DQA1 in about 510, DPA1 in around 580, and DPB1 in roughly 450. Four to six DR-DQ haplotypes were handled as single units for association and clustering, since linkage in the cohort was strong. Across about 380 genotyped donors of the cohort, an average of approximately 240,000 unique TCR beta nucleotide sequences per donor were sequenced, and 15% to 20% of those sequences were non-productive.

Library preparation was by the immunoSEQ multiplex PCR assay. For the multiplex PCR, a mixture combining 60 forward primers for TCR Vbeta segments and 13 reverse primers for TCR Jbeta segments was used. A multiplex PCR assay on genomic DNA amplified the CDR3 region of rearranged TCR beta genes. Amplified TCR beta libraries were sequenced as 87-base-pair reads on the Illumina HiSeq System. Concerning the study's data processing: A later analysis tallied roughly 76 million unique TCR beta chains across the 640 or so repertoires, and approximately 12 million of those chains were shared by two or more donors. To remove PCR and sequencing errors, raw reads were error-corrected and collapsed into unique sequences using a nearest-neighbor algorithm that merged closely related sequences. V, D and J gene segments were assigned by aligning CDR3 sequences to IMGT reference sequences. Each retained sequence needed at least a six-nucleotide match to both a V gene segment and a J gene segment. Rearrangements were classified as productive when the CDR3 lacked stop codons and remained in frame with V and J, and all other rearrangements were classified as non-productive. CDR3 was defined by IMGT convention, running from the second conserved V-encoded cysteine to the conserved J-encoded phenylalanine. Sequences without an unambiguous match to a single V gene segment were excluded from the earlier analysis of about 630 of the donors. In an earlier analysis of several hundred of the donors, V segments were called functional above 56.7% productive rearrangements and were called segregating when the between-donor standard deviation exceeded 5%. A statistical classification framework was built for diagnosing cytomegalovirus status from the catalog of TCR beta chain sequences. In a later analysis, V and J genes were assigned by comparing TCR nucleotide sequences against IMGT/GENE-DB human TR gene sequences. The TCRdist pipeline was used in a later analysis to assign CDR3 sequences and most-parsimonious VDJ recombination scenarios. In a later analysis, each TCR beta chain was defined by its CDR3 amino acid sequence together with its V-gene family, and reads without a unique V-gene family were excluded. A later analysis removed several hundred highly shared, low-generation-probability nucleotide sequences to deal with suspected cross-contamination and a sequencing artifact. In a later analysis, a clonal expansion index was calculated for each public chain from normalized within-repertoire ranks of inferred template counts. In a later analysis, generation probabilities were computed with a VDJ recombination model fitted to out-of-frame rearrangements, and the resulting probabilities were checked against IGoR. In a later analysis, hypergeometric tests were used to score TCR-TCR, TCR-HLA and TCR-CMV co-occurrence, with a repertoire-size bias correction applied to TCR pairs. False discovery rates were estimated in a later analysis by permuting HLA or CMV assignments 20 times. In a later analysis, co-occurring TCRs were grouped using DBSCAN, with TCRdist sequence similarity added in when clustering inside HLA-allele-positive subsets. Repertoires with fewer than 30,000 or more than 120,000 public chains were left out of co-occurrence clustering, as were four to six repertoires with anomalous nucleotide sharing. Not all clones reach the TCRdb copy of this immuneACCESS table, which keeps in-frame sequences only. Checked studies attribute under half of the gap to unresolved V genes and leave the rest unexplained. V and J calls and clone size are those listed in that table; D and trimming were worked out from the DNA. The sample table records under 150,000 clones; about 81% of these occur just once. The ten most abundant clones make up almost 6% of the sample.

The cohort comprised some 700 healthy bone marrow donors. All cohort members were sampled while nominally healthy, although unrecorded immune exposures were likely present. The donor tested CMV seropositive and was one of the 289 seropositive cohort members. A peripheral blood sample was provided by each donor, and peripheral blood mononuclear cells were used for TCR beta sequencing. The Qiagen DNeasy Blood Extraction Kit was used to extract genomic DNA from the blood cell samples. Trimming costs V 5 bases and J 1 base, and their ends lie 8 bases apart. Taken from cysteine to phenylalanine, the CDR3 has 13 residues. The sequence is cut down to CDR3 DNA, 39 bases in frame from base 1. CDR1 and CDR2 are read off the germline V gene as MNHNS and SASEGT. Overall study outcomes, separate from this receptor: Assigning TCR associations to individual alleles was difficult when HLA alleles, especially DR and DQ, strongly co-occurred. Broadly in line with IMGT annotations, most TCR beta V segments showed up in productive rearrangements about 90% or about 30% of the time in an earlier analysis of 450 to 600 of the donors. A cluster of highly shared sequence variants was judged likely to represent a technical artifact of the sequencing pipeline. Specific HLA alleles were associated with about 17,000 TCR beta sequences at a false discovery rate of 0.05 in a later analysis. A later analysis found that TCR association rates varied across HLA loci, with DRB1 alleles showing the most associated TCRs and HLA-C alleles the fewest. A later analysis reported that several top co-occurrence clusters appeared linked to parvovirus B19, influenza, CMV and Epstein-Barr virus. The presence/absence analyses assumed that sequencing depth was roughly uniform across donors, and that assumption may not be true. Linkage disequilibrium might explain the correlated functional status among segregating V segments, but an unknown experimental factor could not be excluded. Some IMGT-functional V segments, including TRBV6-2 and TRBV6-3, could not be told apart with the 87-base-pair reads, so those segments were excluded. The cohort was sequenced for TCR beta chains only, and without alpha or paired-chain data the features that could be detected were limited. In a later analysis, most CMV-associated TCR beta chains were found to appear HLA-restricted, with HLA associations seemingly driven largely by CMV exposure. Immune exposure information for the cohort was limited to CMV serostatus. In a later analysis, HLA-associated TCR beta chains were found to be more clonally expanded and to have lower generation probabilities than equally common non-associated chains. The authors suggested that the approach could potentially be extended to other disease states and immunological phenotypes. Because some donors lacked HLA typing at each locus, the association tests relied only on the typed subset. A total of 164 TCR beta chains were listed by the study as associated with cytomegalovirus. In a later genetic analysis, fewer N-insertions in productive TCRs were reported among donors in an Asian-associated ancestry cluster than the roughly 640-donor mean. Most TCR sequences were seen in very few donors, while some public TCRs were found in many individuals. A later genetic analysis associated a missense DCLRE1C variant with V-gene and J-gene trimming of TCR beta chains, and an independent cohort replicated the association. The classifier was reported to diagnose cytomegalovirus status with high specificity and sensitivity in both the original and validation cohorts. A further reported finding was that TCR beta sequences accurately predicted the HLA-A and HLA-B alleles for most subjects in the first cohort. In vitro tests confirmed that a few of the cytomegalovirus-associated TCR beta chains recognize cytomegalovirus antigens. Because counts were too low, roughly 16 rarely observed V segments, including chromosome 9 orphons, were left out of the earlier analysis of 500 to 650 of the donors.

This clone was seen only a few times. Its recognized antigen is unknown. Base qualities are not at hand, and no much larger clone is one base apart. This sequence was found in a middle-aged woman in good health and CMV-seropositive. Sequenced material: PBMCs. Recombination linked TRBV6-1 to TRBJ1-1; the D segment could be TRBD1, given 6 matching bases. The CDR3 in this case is CASSSRGNTEAFF. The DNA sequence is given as TGTGCCAGCAGTAGCAGGGGGAACACTGAAGCTTTCTTT.